This TCR beta chain was recorded in a study of cytomegalovirus exposure and HLA in healthy donors. Study-wide results and caveats: A link between a missense DCLRE1C variant and TCR beta V- and J-gene trimming emerged from a later analysis. Later analysis identified 16,000 or so TCR beta sequences associated with HLA alleles, using a false discovery rate threshold of 0.05. A few CMV-associated chains were confirmed in vitro to be specific for CMV antigens.

60 Vbeta and 13 Jbeta primers were used in PCR. TCRdb's table, derived via immunoSEQ multiplex PCR, lists solely in-frame clones and lacks some. Found here are roughly 190,000 clones, around 79% of them singletons; the top ten hold about 1.4%. Regarding this clone: What it binds is not known.

The source material was PBMCs. This clonotype was sampled from a woman aged 50 to 65 in good health and CMV-seronegative.

CDR3 nucleotides: TGTGCCAGCAGCTCCCTTTCCGGGGGTAGCACAGATACGCAGTATTTT. This translates into CASSSLSGGSTDTQYF. V gene TRBV7-8 combines with J gene TRBJ2-3, with D perhaps matching TRBD2 (6 bases). From germline, CDR1 is SGHVS and CDR2 FQNEAQ. The CDR3 contains 16 residues. V was cut by 4 bases and J by 0 bases, with 14 bases left in between.